This entry lists 17 T cell receptor beta chains sequenced from one sample in a study of shared clonotypes between healthy human individuals. The table came from immunoSEQ multiplex PCR; TCRdb's copy has only in-frame clones and leaves some out. Of about 2.4 million clones in the sample, under 95% are singletons; the top ten hold 0.35% to 0.45%. The material sequenced was naive CD4+ T cells from PBMCs. Subset reported: CD45RA+ positively selected. The receptors were sampled from a man between 18 and 35 years old in good health. Some clones in this sample may be carry-over from other donors' samples.

As regards this clone: Other DNA sequences in the same sample also yield this CDR3. The chain is built from TRBV11-2 and TRBJ1-5; the D gene is possibly TRBD1 (6 bases). The CDR3 sequence is 13 residues long. The germline V gene has CDR1 SGHAT and CDR2 FQNNGV. Trimming removed 5 bases at V and 6 bases at J, with 11 bases between. The CDR3 bases are TGTGCCAGCAGCCTCAGGGGTGGTCAGCCCCAGCATTTT. Its translation is CASSLRGGQPQHF.

This rearrangement joins TRBV2 to TRBJ2-3; the match to TRBD1 covers 10 bases. J was trimmed by 3 bases and V by 6 bases; bases with no gene match: 0. This CDR3 contains 13 residues. Germline CDR1 SNHLY, CDR2 FYNNEI. The CDR3: CASRDRGTDTQYF. The CDR3 DNA is TGTGCCAGCAGGGACAGGGGGACAGATACGCAGTATTTT.

This clone was found a few times. The chain recombines TRBV28 with TRBJ1-5; D unresolved. Between the trimmed V and J ends, which lost 4 bases and 5 bases, there was a span of 15 bases. CDR3 length: 15 amino acids. Germline CDR1 and CDR2: MDHEN and SYDVKM. This CDR3 reads CASSSQPYSDQPQHF. CDR3 DNA sequence: TGTGCCAGCAGTTCCCAACCGTACAGCGATCAGCCCCAGCATTTT.

The gene calls are TRBV25-1 and TRBJ2-7; the D gene is possibly TRBD2 (5 bases). The V end was cut by 8 bases, the J end by 1 base, with 12 bases between. The CDR3 length is 13 residues. Germline CDR1 reads MGHDK; CDR2 reads SYGVNS. CDR3 sequence reads: CASRSGKSYEQYF. The CDR3 DNA follows: TGTGCCAGCCGCTCCGGGAAATCCTACGAGCAGTACTTC.

The gene calls are TRBV7-2 and TRBJ2-2; tentative D call: TRBD1 (5 bases). Trimming removed 3 bases from V and 2 bases from J, with 13 bases in between. There are 16 residues in the CDR3. CDR1 and CDR2 (germline): SGHTA, FQGNSA. The CDR3 coding sequence is TGTGCCAGCAGCTTGGGGCCAATAGGAAACACCGGGGAGCTGTTTTTT. Residues: CASSLGPIGNTGELFF. Full variable domain (remainder filled in from reference TRBV7-2 and TRBJ2-2): GAGVSQSPSNKVTEKGKDVELRCDPISGHTALYWYRQSLGQGLEFLIYFQGNSAPDKSGLPSDRFSAERTGGSVSTLTIQRTQQEDSAVYLCASSLGPIGNTGELFFGEGSRLTVL.

The chain combines TRBV28 with TRBJ2-5, with 9 bases fitting TRBD2. Germline assignment: CDR1 MDHEN and CDR2 SYDVKM. The CDR3 is 15 amino acids. The ends lost 1 base at V and 5 bases at J; junction bases unmatched: 5. DNA for the CDR3: TGTGCCAGCAGTTTATTGCGGGAGGGGCGCGAGACCCAGTACTTC. Protein sequence: CASSLLREGRETQYF.

The chain links TRBV5-4 to TRBJ1-1; 11 bases are shared with TRBD1. The CDR3 is 16 amino acids. Germline CDR1 SGHNT, CDR2 YYREEE (reference sequence). V was clipped by 4 bases and J by 0 bases; unmatched bases: 5. This CDR3 reads CASSQGQGDLNTEAFF. Here the CDR3 DNA reads TGTGCCAGCAGCCAGGGACAGGGGGACCTGAACACTGAAGCTTTCTTT.

CDR3 in amino acids: CASSSPASRHNEQFF. CDR3 nucleotides: TGTGCCAGCAGCTCCCCCGCTAGCAGACACAATGAGCAGTTCTTC. The rearrangement links TRBV11-2 to TRBJ2-1; D might be TRBD2 (5 bases). The ends were cut back, 4 bases at V and 5 bases at J, with 15 bases in the middle. The CDR3 is 15 residues long. The germline V gene encodes CDR1 SGHAT and CDR2 FQNNGV.

The V and J genes are TRBV7-2 and TRBJ1-5; D is perhaps TRBD1 (5 bases). The CDR3 runs to 15 residues. Germline V CDR1 and CDR2: SGHTA, FQGNSA. With 1 base removed from V and 4 bases from J, the gap between germline ends came to 11 bases. Here the CDR3 reads CASSLGPGLNQPQHF. CDR3 nucleotides: TGTGCCAGCAGCTTAGGTCCAGGGCTTAATCAGCCCCAGCATTTT.

This chain connects TRBV7-2 to TRBJ2-6, with D possibly TRBD2 on 5 matching bases. V lost 1 base and J 0 bases, leaving 13 bases between the germline ends. Germline V gene data show CDR1 as SGHTA and CDR2 as FQGNSA. The CDR3 totals 18 residues. CDR3 sequence (DNA): TGTGCCAGCAGCTTAGGCCTTGAGGGAAACTCTGGGGCCAACGTCCTGACTTTC. It translates to CASSLGLEGNSGANVLTF.

The V gene is TRBV27, the J gene TRBJ2-7; D may be TRBD1 (6 bases). The germline V gene encodes CDR1 MNHEY and CDR2 SMNVEV (reference sequence). The CDR3 loop spans 14 amino acids. The ends were cut back, 3 bases at V and 7 bases at J, with 16 bases in the middle. CDR3 in amino acids: CASSFKPGATEQYF. The CDR3 DNA reads as TGTGCCAGCAGTTTTAAACCAGGGGCCACTGAGCAGTACTTC.

The J gene is TRBJ2-2, the V gene TRBV28, with 7 bases aligning to TRBD1. Trimming removed 6 bases from V and 6 bases from J; junction bases left unmatched: 13. The length of the CDR3 is 16 residues. Germline V gives CDR1 MDHEN, CDR2 SYDVKM. The CDR3 sequence is CASRLTQQGSAGELFF. The CDR3 region has the DNA TGTGCCAGCAGACTAACGCAACAGGGGTCGGCCGGGGAGCTGTTTTTT.

Details on this clone: The sample has other DNA sequences that encode this CDR3 too. The gene calls are TRBV28 and TRBJ1-2; the D is unclear. V was trimmed by 5 bases and J by 2 bases, leaving 9 bases between them. The CDR3 contains 13 residues. The germline gives CDR1 MDHEN, CDR2 SYDVKM. Here the CDR3 DNA reads TGTGCCAGCAGTCCCCCTACCAACTATGGCTACACCTTC. Protein product: CASSPPTNYGYTF.

Notes on this clone: This specimen includes other DNA sequences encoding the same CDR3. This chain uses TRBV28 with TRBJ1-1, with D possibly being TRBD1 (6 bases). CDR1 and CDR2 from the germline V gene are MDHEN and SYDVKM. The V and J ends lost 5 bases and 0 bases respectively, with 13 bases between them. The length of the CDR3 is 15 residues. CDR3 DNA sequence: TGTGCCAGCAGTCCCCCGGGGGCCCTGAACACTGAAGCTTTCTTT. As protein: CASSPPGALNTEAFF. The whole variable domain, remainder taken from reference TRBV28 and TRBJ1-1, is DVKVTQSSRYLVKRTGEKVFLECVQDMDHENMFWYRQDPGLGLRLIYFSYDVKMKEKGDIPEGYSVSREKKERFSLILESASTNQTSMYLCASSPPGALNTEAFFGQGTRLTVV.

About this clone: This sample also contains other DNA sequences that code for the same CDR3. This chain uses TRBV28 with TRBJ2-7; the match to TRBD1 covers 7 bases. This CDR3 comprises 13 residues. Germline values: CDR1 MDHEN, CDR2 SYDVKM. Unmatched junction bases numbered 1, after V lost 3 bases and J lost 2 bases. The CDR3 here is CASSLGTAYEQYF. The CDR3 bases are TGTGCCAGCAGTTTGGGGACAGCCTACGAGCAGTACTTC.

For this clone: The sample contains more than one DNA sequence encoding this CDR3. The rearrangement joins TRBV18 to TRBJ1-4; a weak D match, TRBD1 (5 bases). The CDR3 runs 13 residues. The V gene's germline CDR1 is KGHSH and CDR2 LQKENI. V shed 3 bases and J shed 5 bases, with 7 bases lying between them. Here the CDR3 DNA reads TGTGCCAGCTCACCGGGACCGAATGAAAAACTGTTTTTT. Its translation is CASSPGPNEKLFF.

V usage is TRBV2 and J usage is TRBJ1-3; D possibly corresponds to TRBD1 (6 bases). Germline V lookup: CDR1 SNHLY, CDR2 FYNNEI. V was cut by 4 bases and J by 4 bases, with 17 bases left in between. The CDR3 has 16 amino acids. The CDR3 DNA reads as TGTGCCAGCAGTGGCCTAGGGGGGGCGCCGGGAAACACCATATATTTT. Translating it yields CASSGLGGAPGNTIYF.